This T cell receptor (beta chain) originates from a study of graft-versus-host responses after intestinal transplantation (dated by TCRdb to the early 2020s). Context from the whole study: Recipients received multivisceral, liver-intestinal, or isolated intestinal transplants. Anti-thymocyte globulin induction was given to all recipients, followed by maintenance tacrolimus and steroids for approximately 3 years. After intestinal transplantation, graft-versus-host and host-versus-graft alloreactive T cell clones were followed in the graft, circulation and bone marrow using bulk TCR-beta CDR3 sequencing. Alloreactive clones were identified by sequencing pre-transplant mixed lymphocyte reaction products and comparing these products with unstimulated pre-transplant donor and recipient T cells. The cohort enrolled about two dozen intestinal transplant recipients, one of whom was a retransplant, and a few patients without pretransplant specimens were excluded. Donor T cell macrochimerism was defined as a peak of at least 4% donor T cells among recipient peripheral blood mononuclear cells. Rather than being sequenced by the commercial service, samples from a few later patients were sequenced in-house on an Illumina MiSeq and processed with MiXCR. Overall results and qualifications from the work: Patients with donor T cell macrochimerism had high GvH to HvG T cell clonal ratios in their allografts. Early after transplant, declines in HvG clones were associated with peak levels of circulating GvH clones. The conclusions were limited by the relatively low number and heterogeneity of the intestinal transplant patients. GvH clones were found in recipient bone marrow, and some of the GvH clones appeared earlier in ileal mucosa or blood, which is consistent with an intestinal mucosal origin.

As concerns this clone: Its antigen target is currently unknown. No base quality values were provided; no much bigger clone lies one nucleotide off.

Preparation of the library involved the immunoSEQ multiplex PCR assay. For most patients, genomic DNA was subjected to high-throughput TCR-beta CDR3 sequencing by Adaptive Biotechnologies. As for the authors' bioinformatics: TCR sequencing data for 18 patients were retrieved from Adaptive's ImmunoSEQ software; a few other patients were processed with MiXCR and VDJtools. CDR3 nucleotide sequences shared by donor and recipient were removed because the origin of these sequences could not be assigned. To count as alloreactive, a clone needed at least 2-fold expansion over unstimulated cells and a minimum CFSE-low frequency of 0.002% (template counts) or 0.001% (read counts). Clones detected in sequenced pre-transplant spleen, lymph node, or MLR CFSE-low populations of the donor or recipient were defined as mappable. The cumulative frequency of alloreactive clones was calculated as a percentage of all sequences, weighted by copy number. Imported from immuneACCESS, the table was reduced by TCRdb to in-frame sequences with V and J called. These copies leave out some clones; in studies compared against another copy, an unresolved V gene accounts for under half, and the cause of the remainder is not known. The V and J calls and clone size are taken from that table; D and trimming were inferred from the DNA. The sample contains about 19,000 clones, roughly 90% of them found a single time. Roughly 1.9% of the sample lies in the top ten.

In the first month after transplant, blood samples were collected up to 4 times, and after that at least monthly when available. The TCR sequence derives from a human patient who received an intestinal transplant, so some T cells may come from the graft donor. The sequencing used PBMCs, collected 350 to 400 days after transplant.

The DNA sequence reads TGTGCCAGCAGCGTCCCCTCGGGACAGGGGAACAATGAGCAGTTCTTC. It is translated as CASSVPSGQGNNEQFF. The rearranged segments are TRBV9 and TRBJ2-1; 10 central bases correspond to TRBD1. Including the terminal cysteine and phenylalanine, the CDR3 comprises 16 residues. The sequence is cut down to CDR3 DNA, 48 bases in frame from base 1. At the junction V is shortened by 2 bases and J by 5 bases; bases outside the gene matches: 7. CDR1 SGDLS and CDR2 YYNGEE are derived from the germline V gene.